One and the same sample provided the 27 T cell receptor beta chains below, sequenced in a study of blood T cell repertoires in COVID-19. Produced via immunoSEQ multiplex PCR; TCRdb's table is partial and in-frame only. The sample gives approximately 300,000 clones, 75% to 95% of which show up once; 6.5% to 8% is in the top ten. Source material: peripheral blood. All receptors derive from a woman in her twenties or thirties with COVID-19, enrolled during active disease.

The chain employs TRBV18 and TRBJ1-1, with a possible D match to TRBD1 (6 bases). Germline lookup yields CDR1 KGHSH and CDR2 LQKENI. The CDR3 length is 14 residues. V shed 6 bases and J shed 1 base, with 12 bases lying between them. The CDR3 DNA reads TGTGCCAGCTCCTACGACAGGAAGAACACTGAAGCTTTCTTT. It specifies CASSYDRKNTEAFF. The full variable domain, its missing parts supplied by reference TRBV18 and TRBJ1-1, is NAGVMQNPRHLVRRRGQEARLRCSPMKGHSHVYWYRQLPEEGLKFMVYLQKENIIDESGMPKERFSAEFPKEGPSILRIQQVVRGDSAAYFCASSYDRKNTEAFFGQGTRLTVV.

The chain employs TRBV5-1 and TRBJ1-2, with D unresolved. Germline V gene lookup returns CDR1 SGHRS and CDR2 YFSETQ. The CDR3 spans 14 residues. V lost 0 bases and J lost 4, with 10 bases in between. CDR3: CASSLVTAPYGYTF. The CDR3 region has the DNA TGCGCCAGCAGCTTGGTTACAGCCCCCTATGGCTACACCTTC.

This clone was seen only once. The chain is built from TRBV6-2 or TRBV6-3 and TRBJ2-7; 7 bases match TRBD1. This CDR3 has 16 amino acids. Looked up from germline, CDR1 is MNHEY and CDR2 is SVGEGT. V was pared by 2 bases and J by 0 bases, with 7 bases of the junction left unmatched. CDR3 region: CASSYPPTGSSYEQYF. CDR3 DNA sequence: TGTGCCAGCAGTTACCCACCGACAGGGAGCTCCTACGAGCAGTACTTC.

J is TRBJ1-5 and V is TRBV7-8; the D is unclear. V lost 2 bases and J 3 bases, leaving 11 bases between the germline ends. CDR3 length equals 15 residues. Germline V gene sequence: CDR1 SGHVS, CDR2 FQNEAQ. CDR3 residues: CASSLHGPANQPQHF. In DNA form, the CDR3 reads TGTGCCAGCAGCTTACATGGGCCGGCCAATCAGCCCCAGCATTTT.

This clone is a singleton in its sample. J is TRBJ2-4 and V is TRBV5-1; 7 nucleotides line up with TRBD1. The CDR3 is 14 amino acids. V trimming: 0 bases; J trimming: 7 bases; junction bases outside the gene matches: 4. CDR1 SGHRS and CDR2 YFSETQ come from the germline V gene. The CDR3 DNA sequence: TGCGCCAGCAGCTTGGGGGGGACAGCGAACATTCAGTACTTC. Translation: CASSLGGTANIQYF.

V gene TRBV4-1 combines with J gene TRBJ2-1, with D possibly TRBD1 on 6 matching bases. This CDR3 has 12 amino acids. From germline, CDR1 is MGHRA and CDR2 YSYEKL. The V gene lost 8 bases and the J gene lost 4 bases, with 9 bases spanning the gap. The CDR3 DNA is TGCGCCAGCGGACAGACATACAATGAGCAGTTCTTC. Residues: CASGQTYNEQFF.

This chain uses TRBV19 with TRBJ2-7; D call uncertain. V was shortened by 5 bases and J by 2 bases, with 13 bases between the two germline ends. Germline V gene lookup returns CDR1 LNHDA and CDR2 SQIVND (reference sequence). The CDR3 has 14 residues. The CDR3 DNA is TGTGCCAGTAGTCCTTTTGGCACCACCTACGAGCAGTACTTC. Encoded protein: CASSPFGTTYEQYF.

The chain recombines TRBV28 with TRBJ1-1, with TRBD1 matching 8 bases. Germline assignment: CDR1 MDHEN and CDR2 SYDVKM. The CDR3 spans 14 residues. J lost 1 base, V lost 6 bases, and 4 bases had no gene match. CDR3 residues: CASRGGTGNTEAFF. CDR3 sequence (DNA): TGTGCCAGCAGGGGAGGGACAGGGAACACTGAAGCTTTCTTT.

The chain recombines TRBV19 with TRBJ1-1; weak D call: TRBD1 (5 bases). CDR3 length equals 17 residues. Germline V gives CDR1 LNHDA, CDR2 SQIVND (reference sequence). Deletions cut 7 bases from V and 0 bases from J, with 21 bases between. The CDR3 bases are TGTGCCAGTACCCCAGCACGGAGCGGGACGCTGAACACTGAAGCTTTCTTT. This gives the protein CASTPARSGTLNTEAFF. The variable domain in full, completed from reference TRBV19 and TRBJ1-1, reads DGGITQSPKYLFRKEGQNVTLSCEQNLNHDAMYWYRQDPGQGLRLIYYSQIVNDFQKGDIAEGYSVSREKKESFPLTVTSAQKNPTAFYLCASTPARSGTLNTEAFFGQGTRLTVV.

The rearrangement links TRBV4-3 to TRBJ1-1; TRBD1 matches at 7 bases. CDR1 LGHNA and CDR2 YSLEER come from the germline V gene. The CDR3 extends over 14 amino acids. The trim removed 4 bases at V and 4 bases at J, leaving 6 bases unmatched. The CDR3 nucleotides are TGCGCCAGCAGCCCCCGACAGGGTTCCACTGAAGCTTTCTTT. It yields the protein CASSPRQGSTEAFF.

The chain couples TRBV11-2 to TRBJ1-2; a weak D match, TRBD1 (6 bases). With 4 bases removed from V and 6 bases from J, the gap between germline ends came to 12 bases. This CDR3 is built from 13 residues. Germline V CDR1 and CDR2: SGHAT, FQNNGV. The CDR3 DNA follows: TGTGCCAGCAGCTACACAGGGAATAATGGCTACACCTTC. It is translated as CASSYTGNNGYTF.

V is TRBV7-9 and J is TRBJ2-5, with a possible D match to TRBD1 (6 bases). Trimming removed 3 bases at V and 2 bases at J, with 10 bases between. Germline CDR1 and CDR2: SEHNR and FQNEAQ (reference sequence). This CDR3 spans 14 amino acids. CDR3 loop: CASSFRTEQETQYF. CDR3 nucleotides: TGTGCCAGCAGCTTTAGGACAGAACAAGAGACCCAGTACTTC.

The chain employs TRBV7-2 and TRBJ2-7; tentative D call: TRBD1 (6 bases). Trimming stripped 1 base from V and 2 bases from J, with 12 bases between. The CDR3 has 15 residues. Germline V gene lookup returns CDR1 SGHTA and CDR2 FQGNSA. In DNA form, the CDR3 reads TGTGCCAGCAGCTTAGGACAGGCTTCAACCTACGAGCAGTACTTC. This encodes CASSLGQASTYEQYF.

The chain carries TRBV27 and TRBJ1-6; 8 nucleotides line up with TRBD1. Looked up from germline, CDR1 is MNHEY and CDR2 is SMNVEV (reference sequence). The V segment lost 8 bases and the J segment 7 bases; nucleotides outside the gene matches: 7. The CDR3 is 14 amino acids. CDR3 residues: CASRLTGVNSPLHF. In nucleotides, the CDR3 is TGTGCCAGCCGACTGACAGGGGTAAATTCACCCCTCCACTTT.

The chain uses TRBV7-8 and TRBJ2-1; D is possibly TRBD1 (6 bases). The CDR3 is 14 amino acids. Germline lookup yields CDR1 SGHVS and CDR2 FQNEAQ. The germline V and J ends were trimmed by 1 base and 6 bases, with 10 bases remaining between them. Here the CDR3 DNA reads TGTGCCAGCAGCTTAGAGGTAGGGGGCAATGAGCAGTTCTTC. This sequence encodes CASSLEVGGNEQFF.

The rearrangement links TRBV5-1 to TRBJ1-5, with 10 bases fitting TRBD1. Trimming removed 0 bases from V and 7 bases from J; junction bases left unmatched: 4. The V gene's germline CDR1 is SGHRS and CDR2 YFSETQ. This CDR3 comprises 15 residues. The CDR3 loop is CASSLETGGRQPQHF. The CDR3 DNA is TGCGCCAGCAGCTTGGAGACAGGGGGCCGGCAGCCCCAGCATTTT.

This chain joins TRBV6-2 or TRBV6-3 and TRBJ1-3; 7 bases are shared with TRBD1. The CDR3 runs to 15 residues. Trimming cost V 2 bases and J 1 base; bases outside gene matches: 2. Germline CDR1 is MNHEY and CDR2 is SVGEGT. The CDR3 reads CASSYEGASGNTIYF. In DNA form, the CDR3 reads TGTGCCAGCAGTTACGAGGGGGCATCTGGAAACACCATATATTTT.

The V call is TRBV7-9, the J call TRBJ2-3; possible D gene TRBD2, 6 bases. Germline V gives CDR1 SEHNR, CDR2 FQNEAQ (reference sequence). The CDR3 has 17 amino acids. V lost 5 bases and J 4 bases, leaving 22 bases between the germline ends. The CDR3 loop is CASSPTWGLEKADTQYF. The DNA for the CDR3 is TGTGCCAGCAGCCCAACCTGGGGACTTGAGAAAGCAGATACGCAGTATTTT.

The V call is TRBV24-1, the J call TRBJ2-1, with TRBD1 identical over 8 bases. V dropped 2 bases and J dropped 0; count of bases not matched to a gene: 2. The CDR3 has 16 residues. CDR1 and CDR2 from the germline V gene are KGHDR and SFDVKD. Here the CDR3 DNA reads TGTGCCACCAGTGATTCGGGGACAGGCTCCTACAATGAGCAGTTCTTC. Translated, it gives CATSDSGTGSYNEQFF.

The CDR3 sequence is CASSLAPTGDEQFF. For the CDR3, the DNA is TGTGCCAGCAGCTTGGCCCCGACAGGGGATGAGCAGTTCTTC. This chain links TRBV5-5 with TRBJ2-1; 8 nucleotides agree with TRBD1. The CDR3 contains 14 residues. With 0 bases clipped from V and 8 bases from J, the junction kept 4 bases outside the gene matches. The germline V gene has CDR1 SGHKS and CDR2 YYEKEE (reference sequence).

Remarks on this clone: At the DNA level, this CDR3 is encoded by other sequences in the same sample as well. The chain uses TRBV27 and TRBJ2-3, with 12 positions matching TRBD2. Germline CDR1 MNHEY, CDR2 SMNVEV (reference sequence). V lost 3 bases to trimming and J lost 3 bases; unmatched junction nucleotides: 4. The CDR3 contains 16 residues. The CDR3 is CASSFLAGGGTDTQYF. Written as DNA, the CDR3 is TGTGCCAGCAGTTTTCTAGCGGGAGGGGGGACAGATACGCAGTATTTT.

As for this clone: Other DNA sequences of this sample code for an identical CDR3. This chain links TRBV5-1 with TRBJ1-1, with 8 bases that match TRBD1. The CDR3 contains 14 residues. V was pared by 4 bases and J by 3 bases, with 5 bases of the junction left unmatched. Germline V gives CDR1 SGHRS, CDR2 YFSETQ. The chain's CDR3 is CASSRGQADTEAFF. The CDR3, as DNA: TGCGCCAGCAGCCGGGGACAGGCGGACACTGAAGCTTTCTTT.

The V call is TRBV29-1, the J call TRBJ1-2; tentative D call: TRBD1 (5 bases). The CDR3 sequence is 13 residues long. Deletions cut 4 bases from V and 6 bases from J, with 15 bases between. Per the germline V gene, CDR1 is SQVTM and CDR2 is ANQGSEA. The CDR3 spells CSVGPIGVDGYTF. DNA of the CDR3: TGCAGCGTTGGGCCCATAGGGGTGGATGGCTACACCTTC. Full variable domain (remainder filled in from reference TRBV29-1 and TRBJ1-2): SAVISQKPSRDICQRGTSLTIQCQVDSQVTMMFWYRQQPGQSLTLIATANQGSEATYESGFVIDKFPISRPNLTFSTLTVSNMSPEDSSIYLCSVGPIGVDGYTFGSGTRLTVV.

The sample holds one count of this clone. This chain joins TRBV12-3 or TRBV12-4 and TRBJ2-7, with D uncertain. This CDR3 spans 12 amino acids. V was cut by 4 bases and J by 7 bases, with 11 bases left in between. CDR3 loop: CASSSVKPEQYF. As DNA, the CDR3 is TGTGCCAGCAGTTCCGTCAAGCCAGAGCAGTACTTC.

The J gene is TRBJ1-1, the V gene TRBV19; no clear D. CDR3 size: 13 residues. Looked up from germline, CDR1 is LNHDA and CDR2 is SQIVND (reference sequence). The ends were cut back, 3 bases at V and 4 bases at J, with 9 bases in the middle. CDR3 coding DNA: TGTGCCAGTAGTATTCGACTAGGCACTGAAGCTTTCTTT. This sequence encodes CASSIRLGTEAFF.

CDR3 protein: CASSTAADNEQFF. CDR3 DNA sequence: TGTGCCAGCAGCACTGCGGCGGACAATGAGCAGTTCTTC. The J gene is TRBJ2-1, the V gene TRBV21-1; no check of the table's D call, TRBD2, against the DNA was made. TRBV21-1 is deemed a pseudogene. The CDR3 is made up of 13 amino acids.

V and J are TRBV2 and TRBJ1-1; the D is unclear. The CDR3 contains 15 residues. Germline V CDR1 and CDR2: SNHLY, FYNNEI. The germline V and J ends were trimmed by 4 bases and 1 base, with 13 bases remaining between them. Here the CDR3 reads CASSVLSVGNTEAFF. The CDR3 DNA follows: TGTGCCAGCAGTGTTCTCAGTGTTGGGAACACTGAAGCTTTCTTT.